The 29 T cell receptor beta chains presented below share a single source sample, sequenced in a study of identical twins. Each CDR3 protein gets one entry after TCRdb re-called the 5' RACE reads with MiXCR. The sample gives 550,000 to 800,000 distinct CDR3 sequences, 7.1% of which show up once; around 1.6% is in the top ten. The same data also went into a second study, on yellow fever vaccine responses in identical twins.

Sequencing was performed on PBMCs. The source of these receptors is a woman under 30 in good health.

This clonotype was detected only a few times. The V gene is TRBV4-1, the J gene TRBJ1-1; D is unclear. The V end lost 4 bases, the J end lost 0 bases, and 15 bases lay between the germline ends. The CDR3 has 16 amino acids. CDR1 is MGHRA, CDR2 YSYEKL, per germline. CDR3 residues: CASSPIGRLMNTEAFF. The DNA of the CDR3 is TGCGCCAGCAGCCCAATCGGGAGGCTAATGAACACTGAAGCTTTCTTT.

In its sample, this clonotype was seen a few times. The chain combines TRBV29-1 with TRBJ2-1; 13 bases align to TRBD2. The junction had 6 bases not matched to a gene; V was cut back by 3 bases and J by 4 bases. Per germline, CDR1 SQVTM and CDR2 ANQGSEA. The CDR3 runs to 16 residues. The CDR3 loop is CSVEGTSGTFYNEQFF. CDR3 DNA sequence: TGCAGCGTTGAGGGGACTAGCGGGACGTTTTACAATGAGCAGTTCTTC.

This clonotype was counted many times. V is TRBV7-9 and J is TRBJ2-2, with D unclear. Germline-derived CDR1 and CDR2 are SEHNR and FQNEAQ (reference sequence). This CDR3 is built from 13 residues. Trimming took 1 base from V and 4 from J, leaving 4 bases between them. The DNA for the CDR3 is TGTGCCAGCAGCTTAGTCTTCACCGGGGAGCTGTTTTTT. This translates into CASSLVFTGELFF.

This clonotype was recorded many times. V usage is TRBV11-1 and J usage is TRBJ2-2; 8 bases are a match to TRBD2. The CDR3 is 18 amino acids. CDR1 and CDR2 from the germline V gene are SGHAT and FQDESV (reference sequence). J gave up 2 bases and V 5 bases, and 13 bases lay outside the gene matches. As DNA, the CDR3 is TGTGCCAGCAGCCGTACTAGCGGCCGACCCCTCAACACCGGGGAGCTGTTTTTT. It is translated as CASSRTSGRPLNTGELFF.

The genes are TRBV20-1 and TRBJ2-2; no firm D call. CDR3 size: 14 residues. The V and J ends lost 0 bases and 0 bases respectively, with 5 bases between them. CDR1 is DFQATT and CDR2 is SNEGSKA in the germline V gene (reference sequence). For the CDR3, the DNA is TGCAGTGCTAGAGACAGCGCGAACACCGGGGAGCTGTTTTTT. Translating it yields CSARDSANTGELFF.

V usage is TRBV29-1 and J usage is TRBJ1-4; D is possibly TRBD1 (5 bases). CDR1 SQVTM and CDR2 ANQGSEA come from the germline V gene. The CDR3 is 11 amino acids. V was shortened by 4 bases and J by 8 bases, with 8 bases between the two germline ends. The DNA of the CDR3 is TGCAGCGTTGTTGGGGGAGAAAAACTGTTTTTT. It translates to CSVVGGEKLFF.

In regard to this clonotype: This may be a read error, as it is one base from a much larger clone. The chain recombines TRBV12-3 or TRBV12-4 with TRBJ2-3; D remains unclear. The CDR3 loop spans 13 amino acids. As DNA, the CDR3 is TGTGCCAGCGGGGTCGGGCACACAAATACGCAGTATTTT. This codes for CASGVGHTNTQYF.

There are many counts of this clonotype. This sequence joins TRBV18 and TRBJ2-1; 8 bases agree with TRBD1. Germline-derived CDR1 and CDR2 are KGHSH and LQKENI. The V segment lost 2 bases and the J segment 7 bases; nucleotides outside the gene matches: 4. The CDR3 runs 14 residues. The CDR3 DNA follows: TGTGCCAGCTCACCAGGGCAGGGGGCGAATGAGCAGTTCTTC. Protein: CASSPGQGANEQFF. The variable domain in full, with the rest retrieved from reference TRBV18 and TRBJ2-1, is NAGVMQNPRHLVRRRGQEARLRCSPMKGHSHVYWYRQLPEEGLKFMVYLQKENIIDESGMPKERFSAEFPKEGPSILRIQQVVRGDSAAYFCASSPGQGANEQFFGPGTRLTVL.

This rearrangement joins TRBV7-9 to TRBJ2-2, with TRBD2 as a possible D gene (6 bases). V lost 4 bases and J lost 5, with 14 bases in between. The CDR3 is 15 residues long. Germline-derived CDR1 and CDR2 are SEHNR and FQNEAQ (reference sequence). CDR3 residues: CASSSRLEATGELFF. The CDR3, as DNA: TGTGCCAGCAGCTCTCGACTAGAAGCGACCGGGGAGCTGTTTTTT. The whole variable domain, filled in from reference TRBV7-9 and TRBJ2-2, reads DTGVSQNPRHKITKRGQNVTFRCDPISEHNRLYWYRQTLGQGPEFLTYFQNEAQLEKSRLLSDRFSAERPKGSFSTLEIQRTEQGDSAMYLCASSSRLEATGELFFGEGSRLTVL.

This clonotype was counted between two and nine times. The chain links TRBV5-1 to TRBJ2-3, with D tentatively TRBD1 or TRBD2 (5 bases each). This CDR3 is 15 amino acids long. Germline values: CDR1 SGHRS, CDR2 YFSETQ. V was shortened by 5 bases and J by 0 bases, with 13 bases between the two germline ends. The CDR3 DNA follows: TGCGCCAGCAGGCCCACCGGGGCTAGCACAGATACGCAGTATTTT. It encodes CASRPTGASTDTQYF.

The chain is built from TRBV6-5 and TRBJ2-7; TRBD2 agrees at 9 bases. CDR3 length: 17 residues. The J segment lost 7 bases and the V segment lost 2 bases, leaving 15 bases of the junction unmatched. Germline V lookup: CDR1 MNHEY, CDR2 SVGAGI. The CDR3 nucleotides read TGTGCCAGCAGTTACCTTATGACTAGCGGAGGTAGTAGTGAGCAGTACTTC. Protein product: CASSYLMTSGGSSEQYF.

In this sample, this clonotype turned up many times. This chain links TRBV5-1 with TRBJ2-1; TRBD1 matches 9 bases. With 0 bases clipped from V and 8 bases from J, the junction kept 9 bases outside the gene matches. Germline CDR1 reads SGHRS; CDR2 reads YFSETQ. This CDR3 comprises 16 residues. The DNA for the CDR3 is TGCGCCAGCAGCTTGGCAGGGGACAGGGTGAACTATGAGCAGTTCTTC. Its protein product is CASSLAGDRVNYEQFF.

The sample holds a few counts of this clonotype. The genes are TRBV3-1 and TRBJ2-2; no reliable D call. The CDR3 is made up of 17 amino acids. Trimming cost V 2 bases and J 2 bases, with 15 bases left between them. Germline V gene sequence: CDR1 LGHDT, CDR2 YNNKEL (reference sequence). CDR3 in DNA: TGTGCCAGCAGCCAACCGGAGACGGGCGGAAACACCGGGGAGCTGTTTTTT. Translating gives CASSQPETGGNTGELFF.

This clonotype was recorded many times. The genes are TRBV5-1 and TRBJ1-3, with D possibly matching TRBD1 (5 bases). Trimming took off 4 bases at V and 4 bases at J, with 9 bases between the two ends. CDR1 is SGHRS and CDR2 is YFSETQ in the germline V gene. The length of the CDR3 is 13 residues. The CDR3 spells CASSIDSGNTIYF. The CDR3 DNA reads as TGCGCCAGCAGCATCGACAGCGGAAACACCATATATTTT.

This clonotype was recorded a few times. V and J are TRBV20-1 and TRBJ2-2; D remains unclear. Trimming shortened V by 6 bases and J by 0 bases, and 14 bases separated the two germline ends. This CDR3 spans 15 amino acids. In germline, CDR1 is DFQATT, CDR2 SNEGSKA (reference sequence). The CDR3 loop reads CSASQSLTNTGELFF. Here the CDR3 DNA reads TGCAGTGCCTCACAGAGCCTCACGAACACCGGGGAGCTGTTTTTT.

In this sample, this clonotype turned up many times. One end of the junction varies from germline; a read error may be responsible. V is TRBV5-5 and J is TRBJ2-2; D remains unclear. CDR3 length: 14 amino acids. The germline CDR1 and CDR2 sequences are SGHKS and YYEKEE (reference sequence). DNA of the CDR3: TGTGCCAGCAGCTTGCCTAAGAACTCCGGGGAGCTGTTTTTT. Translation: CASSLPKNSGELFF.

This clonotype has ten or more counts. The chain combines TRBV5-1 with TRBJ2-2; weak D call: TRBD1 (5 bases). Germline CDR1 and CDR2: SGHRS and YFSETQ. The CDR3 length is 16 residues. Trimming shortened V by 4 bases and J by 0 bases, and 13 bases separated the two germline ends. The CDR3 loop is CASSPKTDPNTGELFF. The CDR3 coding sequence is TGCGCCAGCAGCCCAAAGACAGATCCGAACACCGGGGAGCTGTTTTTT.

This clonotype was seen many times. The chain has TRBV18 and TRBJ2-7, with a tentative D call TRBD2 (5 bases). This CDR3 spans 13 amino acids. V was clipped by 0 bases and J by 7 bases, with 10 bases between them. The germline V gene encodes CDR1 KGHSH and CDR2 LQKENI. CDR3 bases: TGTGCCAGCTCACCACCGGGCGGGCAGGAGCAGTACGTC. Encoded protein: CASSPPGGQEQYV.

This clonotype has a count of ten or more. The gene calls are TRBV5-1 and TRBJ1-2; D is undetermined. V shed 3 bases and J shed 0 bases, with 12 bases lying between them. The CDR3 is made up of 15 amino acids. Germline CDR1 and CDR2: SGHRS and YFSETQ. In DNA form, the CDR3 reads TGCGCCAGCAGCTATTTATCGCCAACTAACTATGGCTACACCTTC. It is translated as CASSYLSPTNYGYTF.

This clonotype was counted between two and nine times. The V call is TRBV11-2, the J call TRBJ2-4; D remains unclear. Germline CDR1 is SGHAT and CDR2 is FQNNGV. CDR3 length: 13 residues. V dropped 2 bases and J dropped 6 bases, with 8 bases sitting between them. CDR3 in DNA: TGTGCCAGCAGCTTATCGGAAATAAACATTCAGTACTTC. Translating gives CASSLSEINIQYF.

This chain joins TRBV5-1 and TRBJ2-6; D gene unclear. CDR1 SGHRS and CDR2 YFSETQ come from the germline V gene. V was trimmed by 0 bases and J by 0 bases, leaving 10 bases between them. The CDR3 is made up of 17 amino acids. This CDR3 is CASSLASGSSGANVLTF. CDR3 sequence (DNA): TGCGCCAGCAGCTTGGCTAGTGGAAGCTCTGGGGCCAACGTCCTGACTTTC.

This clonotype was seen many times. CDR3 DNA sequence: TGTGCCAGCAGCGGCGGAGGGGCAGGGAGGAATGAGCAGTTCTTC. It translates to CASSGGGAGRNEQFF. The V and J genes are TRBV4-2 and TRBJ2-1; maybe TRBD2 (6 bases). V shed 5 bases and J shed 7 bases, with 18 bases lying between them. Germline CDR1 is LGHNA and CDR2 is YNFKEQ. The CDR3 covers 15 residues.

The chain employs TRBV5-1 and TRBJ2-7, with D unclear. Germline assignment: CDR1 SGHRS and CDR2 YFSETQ. V lost 4 bases and J 7 bases, leaving 12 bases between the germline ends. This CDR3 region has 12 residues. CDR3: CASSLEVGEQYF. CDR3 in DNA: TGCGCCAGCAGCCTCGAGGTGGGGGAGCAGTACTTC. Full variable domain (outside the CDR3, taken from reference TRBV5-1 and TRBJ2-7): KAGVTQTPRYLIKTRGQQVTLSCSPISGHRSVSWYQQTPGQGLQFLFEYFSETQRNKGNFPGRFSGRQFSNSRSEMNVSTLELGDSALYLCASSLEVGEQYFGPGTRLTVT.

This chain connects TRBV6-1 to TRBJ1-6; D ambiguous. There are 14 residues in the CDR3. Trimming pared 7 bases from V and 6 bases from J, leaving 13 bases between. CDR1 MNHNS and CDR2 SASEGT come from the germline V gene. The CDR3 here is CASTSHSSNSPLHF. The CDR3 DNA is TGTGCCAGCACCTCCCACAGCTCTAATTCACCCCTCCACTTT.

The sample holds many counts of this clonotype. The rearrangement uses TRBV12-3 or TRBV12-4 and TRBJ2-5, with a tentative D call TRBD2 (6 bases). V lost 0 bases to trimming and J lost 5 bases, with 10 bases between them. This CDR3 is 14 amino acids long. The CDR3 here is CASSLAPGVETQYF. The CDR3 region has the DNA TGTGCCAGCAGTTTAGCGCCGGGGGTGGAGACCCAGTACTTC.

The chain has TRBV28 and TRBJ1-2; TRBD1 might be the D (6 bases). From germline, CDR1 is MDHEN and CDR2 SYDVKM. The CDR3 is made up of 15 amino acids. Between the trimmed V and J ends, which lost 2 bases and 10 bases, there was a span of 20 bases. CDR3 sequence: CASSLPGHSMVPYTF. CDR3 coding DNA: TGTGCCAGCAGTTTACCGGGACACTCAATGGTACCCTACACCTTC.

This clonotype has ten or more counts. The chain recombines TRBV5-1 with TRBJ2-1; TRBD2 agrees at 9 bases. Germline V lookup: CDR1 SGHRS, CDR2 YFSETQ. With 5 bases clipped from V and 3 bases from J, the junction kept 3 bases outside the gene matches. This CDR3 comprises 14 residues. The CDR3 DNA sequence: TGCGCCAGCAGTCTAGCGGGGTACTACAATGAGCAGTTCTTC. Encoded protein: CASSLAGYYNEQFF. The whole variable domain, remainder taken from reference TRBV5-1 and TRBJ2-1, is KAGVTQTPRYLIKTRGQQVTLSCSPISGHRSVSWYQQTPGQGLQFLFEYFSETQRNKGNFPGRFSGRQFSNSRSEMNVSTLELGDSALYLCASSLAGYYNEQFFGPGTRLTVL.

This clonotype was seen ten or more times. The J gene is TRBJ2-7, the V gene TRBV7-6, with no clear D. CDR3 length: 13 amino acids. Germline V lookup: CDR1 SGHVS, CDR2 FNYEAQ. V lost 3 bases to trimming and J lost 7 bases, with 13 bases between them. The CDR3 nucleotides read TGTGCCAGCAGCTTGAGTGGGCTAGGTGAGCAGTACTTC. Translated: CASSLSGLGEQYF.

This clonotype was detected ten times or more. The chain couples TRBV5-1 to TRBJ1-2; 9 bases align to TRBD1. The V gene end was trimmed by 4 bases and the J gene end by 5 bases; junction bases not matched to a gene: 6. This CDR3 has 14 residues. Per germline, CDR1 SGHRS and CDR2 YFSETQ. The CDR3 DNA sequence: TGCGCCAGCAGCCGGACAGGGGAGAAGTATGGCTACACCTTC. This codes for CASSRTGEKYGYTF.